These T cell receptor beta chains were read from a single sample in a study of human T cells and chemical hapten exposure. In TCRdb, the RACE reads were re-called with MiXCR into one record per CDR3 protein. Among about 400,000 distinct CDR3 sequences listed, 6% to 7% were seen once. The sequences come from whole blood, collected in connection with sensitization to the hapten diphenylcyclopropenone (DPC). Receptors were obtained from a young woman with alopecia areata. Some clones in this sample may be carry-over from other donors' samples. Both conserved end residues are part of each CDR3. A D gene is named only where the DNA matches it firmly. Size tells how often a clone was seen (once, few, many) or the class of an expanded clone, and some rows leave it out.

j_call v_call d_call clone_size cdr3_nt cdr3_aa
TRBJ2-3 TRBV10-3 TRBD2 few TGTGCCATCGAAGCGGGGGAACAGGATACGCAGTATTTT CAIEAGEQDTQYF
TRBJ1-5 TRBV12-3/TRBV12-4 - many TGTGCCAGCAGTTTGCGGGGGGGTGGGCCCCAGCATTTT CASSLRGGGPQHF
TRBJ2-3 TRBV4-1 TRBD1 few TGCGCCAGCAGCCGGTTTCTAGAACAGGGGTACACAGATACGCAGTATTTT CASSRFLEQGYTDTQYF
TRBJ2-3 TRBV7-9 - many TGTGCCAGCAGTACAGGGATCACAGATACGCAGTATTTT CASSTGITDTQYF
TRBJ2-7 TRBV4-3 TRBD1 - TGCGCCAGCAGCCCATCGGGACAGTTCACCTCCTACGAGCAGTACTTC CASSPSGQFTSYEQYF
TRBJ1-6 TRBV20-1 - - TGCAGTGCTAGCCCCTCCAACCGTTATAATTCACCCCTCCACTTT CSASPSNRYNSPLHF
TRBJ1-3 TRBV15 - many TGTGCCACCAGCCCCCGGGGCGGAGGCTCTGGAAACACCATATATTTT CATSPRGGGSGNTIYF
TRBJ2-3 TRBV5-6 TRBD1 - TGTGCCAGCAGCAGGAAGGGACAGCGCGCTTTTGGGACAGATACGCAGTATTTT CASSRKGQRAFGTDTQYF
TRBJ2-3 TRBV2 TRBD2 many TGTGCCAGCAGCGGGACTAGCGGTACGCAGTATTTT CASSGTSGTQYF
TRBJ1-2 TRBV29-1 - many TGCAGCGTTTCCCCAGGGAGTATCTATGGCTACACCTTC CSVSPGSIYGYTF